A few counts support the clone carrying this T cell receptor (beta chain). What it binds is not known. These data come from a study of identical twins. General study findings and limits: With beta out-of-frame sequences, excess sharing by twins was weaker.

TCRdb recomputed calls from the 5' RACE reads with MiXCR, one row per CDR3 protein. The profile shows some 630,000 distinct CDR3 sequences, 7.1% of them singletons. From germline, CDR1 is MNHNS and CDR2 SASEGT. V was pared by 7 bases and J by 5 bases, with 12 bases of the junction left unmatched. This CDR3 comprises 15 residues. The data were also submitted as part of a second study, on yellow fever vaccine responses in identical twins.

The clonotype was recovered from a woman younger than 35 in good health. The rearrangement uses TRBV6-1 and TRBJ2-5; 8 bases align to TRBD2. Sequenced input: PBMCs. The CDR3 protein is CASTKTGGRPETQYF. The CDR3 DNA sequence: TGTGCCAGCACCAAGACGGGCGGGAGGCCCGAGACCCAGTACTTC.